A single sample gave rise to the 6 T cell receptor beta chains below, sequenced in a study of cytomegalovirus exposure and HLA in healthy donors. The assay was immunoSEQ multiplex PCR, and TCRdb's table has in-frame clones only and misses some. The sample yields about 160,000 clones, less than 90% seen once. The material sequenced was PBMCs. All receptors derive from a woman in her thirties in good health and CMV-seronegative.

The chain carries TRBV19 and TRBJ2-1; 7 bases are a match to TRBD2. CDR1 is LNHDA, CDR2 SQIVND, per germline (reference sequence). The CDR3 runs to 16 residues. Unmatched junction bases numbered 6, after V lost 3 bases and J lost 1 base. The CDR3 DNA follows: TGTGCCAGTAGTATTGGCGGGAGCTTATCCTACAATGAGCAGTTCTTC. This encodes CASSIGGSLSYNEQFF.

The chain recombines TRBV6-6 with TRBJ2-3; D may be TRBD2 (6 bases). From germline, CDR1 is MNHNY and CDR2 SVGAGI (reference sequence). V lost 8 bases to trimming and J lost 2 bases, with 8 bases between them. The CDR3 covers 12 residues. The CDR3 loop reads CASGGITDTQYF. The CDR3 DNA reads TGTGCCAGCGGGGGGATCACAGATACGCAGTATTTT.

The gene calls are TRBV19 and TRBJ1-5, with D tentatively TRBD1 (5 bases). V lost 6 bases to trimming and J lost 2 bases, with 17 bases between them. The CDR3 has 16 residues. The germline V gene encodes CDR1 LNHDA and CDR2 SQIVND (reference sequence). The CDR3 DNA sequence: TGTGCCAGTAGAAACCTCGGCGGGGGGGGCAATCAGCCCCAGCATTTT. It specifies CASRNLGGGGNQPQHF. Using reference TRBV19 and TRBJ1-5 for the parts outside the CDR3, the full variable domain is DGGITQSPKYLFRKEGQNVTLSCEQNLNHDAMYWYRQDPGQGLRLIYYSQIVNDFQKGDIAEGYSVSREKKESFPLTVTSAQKNPTAFYLCASRNLGGGGNQPQHFGDGTRLSIL.

The chain joins TRBV2 to TRBJ2-6; 7 bases line up with TRBD1. The CDR3 runs 16 residues. Germline V gene sequence: CDR1 SNHLY, CDR2 FYNNEI. V shed 5 bases and J 4 bases; nucleotides not matched to a gene: 8. The CDR3 nucleotides read TGTGCCAGCAGTAAGACAGGGTTAGTGGGGGCCAACGTCCTGACTTTC. Translated, it gives CASSKTGLVGANVLTF.

The V call is TRBV6-6, the J call TRBJ1-2, with D uncertain. The CDR3 totals 11 residues. From germline, CDR1 is MNHNY and CDR2 SVGAGI (reference sequence). V lost 6 bases and J 8 bases, leaving 10 bases between the germline ends. As DNA, the CDR3 is TGTGCCAGCAGGGAACAAGGCGGCTACACCTTC. Translating gives CASREQGGYTF.

The gene calls are TRBV5-1 and TRBJ1-1; the D gene is possibly TRBD1 (6 bases). CDR3 length: 17 residues. Germline V gene data show CDR1 as SGHRS and CDR2 as YFSETQ. With 4 bases removed from V and 0 bases from J, the gap between germline ends came to 19 bases. Here the CDR3 reads CASSQPRGSDMNTEAFF. In DNA form, the CDR3 reads TGCGCCAGCAGCCAACCCAGGGGCAGCGACATGAACACTGAAGCTTTCTTT.